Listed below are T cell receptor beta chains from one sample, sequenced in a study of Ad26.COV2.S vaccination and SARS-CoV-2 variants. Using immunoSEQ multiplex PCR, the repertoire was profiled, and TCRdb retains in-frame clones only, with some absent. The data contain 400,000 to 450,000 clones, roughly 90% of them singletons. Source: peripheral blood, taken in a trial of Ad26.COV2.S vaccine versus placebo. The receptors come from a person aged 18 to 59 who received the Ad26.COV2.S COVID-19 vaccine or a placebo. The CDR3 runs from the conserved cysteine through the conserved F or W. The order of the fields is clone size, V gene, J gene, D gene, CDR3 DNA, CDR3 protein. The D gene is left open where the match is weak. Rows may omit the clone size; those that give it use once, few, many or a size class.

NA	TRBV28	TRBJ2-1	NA	TGTGCCAGCAGTCTCTACAATGAGCAGTTCTTC	CASSLYNEQFF
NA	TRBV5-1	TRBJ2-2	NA	TGCGCCAGCAGACTAAGACCCTCCGGGGAGCTGTTTTTT	CASRLRPSGELFF
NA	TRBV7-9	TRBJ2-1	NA	TGTGCCAGCAGCTTAATGATCACGAGCTCCTACAATGAGCAGTTCTTC	CASSLMITSSYNEQFF
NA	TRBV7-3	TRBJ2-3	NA	TGTGCCAGCAGGCCAGGGGCGGGCACAGATACGCAGTATTTT	CASRPGAGTDTQYF
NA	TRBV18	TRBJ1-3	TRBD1	TGTGCCAGCTCACCTCCGCGGACAGGTCGCGGGAGCTCTGGAAACACCATATATTTT	CASSPPRTGRGSSGNTIYF
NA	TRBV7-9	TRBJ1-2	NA	TGTGCCAGCAGCTTAGTTATGCCAGGGACCGGCTACACCTTC	CASSLVMPGTGYTF
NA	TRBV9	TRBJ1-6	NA	TGTGCCAGCAGCGTAGCTCCGGTTAAGGGACACCGGCCTTCGAGTTCACCCCTCCACTTT	CASSVAPVKGHRPSSSPLHF
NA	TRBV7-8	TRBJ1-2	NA	TGTGCCAGCAGCCGGGGGACGGACTATGGCTACACCTTC	CASSRGTDYGYTF
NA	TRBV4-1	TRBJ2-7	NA	TGCGCCAGCAGCCAAGATTCCAGGGGGGCGCAGATTTACGAGCAGTACTTC	CASSQDSRGAQIYEQYF
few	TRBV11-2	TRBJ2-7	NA	TGTGCCAGCAGCTTAGGGCCGGGTTGGGACGAGCAGTACTTC	CASSLGPGWDEQYF
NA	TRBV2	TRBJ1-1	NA	TGTGCCAGCAGTGAACAGGGGTTGATGAGCGCTGAAGCTTTCTTT	CASSEQGLMSAEAFF
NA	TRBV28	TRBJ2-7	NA	TGTGCCAGCAGTTTAGCGGGCCTCTCCTACGAGCAGTACTTC	CASSLAGLSYEQYF
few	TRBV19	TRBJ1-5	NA	TGTGCCAGTAGGGAGACAGTGCATAGCAATCAGCCCCAGCATTTT	CASRETVHSNQPQHF
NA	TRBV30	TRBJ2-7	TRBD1	TGTGCCTGGAGAAGGACAGGGCTCCACGAGCAGTACTTC	CAWRRTGLHEQYF
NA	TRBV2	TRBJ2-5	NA	TGTGCCAGCACCCCGCCGGGGGACGCGTACCAAGAGACCCAGTACTTC	CASTPPGDAYQETQYF
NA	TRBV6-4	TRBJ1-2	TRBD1	TGTGCCAGCAGTCCTACCGGGACAGAAGGCTACACCTTC	CASSPTGTEGYTF
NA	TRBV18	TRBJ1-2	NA	TGTGCCAGCTCACCAACCCAAGATACTAACTATGGCTACACCTTC	CASSPTQDTNYGYTF
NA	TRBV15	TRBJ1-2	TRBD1	TGTGCCACCAGCATCGACAGGGGGTCCAATTCTGGCTACACCTTC	CATSIDRGSNSGYTF
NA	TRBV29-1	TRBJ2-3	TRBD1	TGCAGCGTCCAGATTCAGGGGGCAGATACGCAGTATTTT	CSVQIQGADTQYF
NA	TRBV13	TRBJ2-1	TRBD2	TGTGCCAGCAGCCCTCGAGGACTAGCGGGAGGGGCTGAGCAGTTCTTC	CASSPRGLAGGAEQFF
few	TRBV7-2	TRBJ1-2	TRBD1	TGTGCCAGCAGCACCCCGACAGGGGGCTATGGCTACACCTTC	CASSTPTGGYGYTF
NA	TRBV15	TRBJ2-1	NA	TGTGCCACCAGCAGCCGGGACGGGCTGTACAATGAGCAGTTCTTC	CATSSRDGLYNEQFF
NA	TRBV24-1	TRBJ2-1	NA	TGTGCCACCAGTGATTCGGCTAGCGTGAATGAGCAGTTCTTC	CATSDSASVNEQFF
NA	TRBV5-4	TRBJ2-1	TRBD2	TGTGCCAGCAGCTCGGGACTAGCGGGGGCCAATGAGCAGTTCTTC	CASSSGLAGANEQFF
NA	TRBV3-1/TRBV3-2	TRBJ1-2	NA	TGTGCCAGCAGCGGTACGGGGGCCATTAGCTATGGCTACACCTTC	CASSGTGAISYGYTF
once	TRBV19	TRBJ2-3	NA	TGTGCCAGTAGTGGACAGCCTACTAGCACAGATACGCAGTATTTT	CASSGQPTSTDTQYF
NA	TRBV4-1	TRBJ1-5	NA	TGCGCCAGCAGCCGGGTACAGGGTAATCAGCCCCAGCATTTT	CASSRVQGNQPQHF
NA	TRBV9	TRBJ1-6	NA	TGTGCCAGCAGCTTAACGTCGGGAGCGTATAGCTCCTATAATTCACCCCTCCACTTT	CASSLTSGAYSSYNSPLHF
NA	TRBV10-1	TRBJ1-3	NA	TGCGCCAGCAGTGAGCTCACGGCGGACAGCCTAGCCGGAAACACCATATATTTT	CASSELTADSLAGNTIYF
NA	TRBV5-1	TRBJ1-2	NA	TGCGCCAGCAGCGGTTCAGGCTATGGCTACACCTTC	CASSGSGYGYTF
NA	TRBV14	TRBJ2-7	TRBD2	TGTGCCAGCAGCCGGCTAGCGGAGTGGGACGAGCAGTACTTC	CASSRLAEWDEQYF